Ten or more counts support the clone carrying this T cell receptor (beta chain). Its antigen is as yet unknown. TCRbeta library preparation incorporated unique molecular identifiers. TCRdb reprocessed the PCR reads via MiXCR and lists one record per CDR3 protein. The sample holds more than 500,000 distinct CDR3 sequences, about an eighth seen once. These data are taken from a study of T-cell reconstitution after alpha-beta-depleted transplantation in children. Findings of the study overall: Several hundred expanded graft clones reportedly were the source of alpha-beta T cells about two months after transplant. A year post-transplant, T-cell counts and diversity derived mostly from newly produced T cells. Certain patients had high TCRbeta diversity at day 60, and it came from recipient T cells and thymic progenitors that survived.

Losses at the gene ends were 4 bases for V and 0 bases for J; bases not matched to a gene: 8. Per germline, CDR1 SGHRS and CDR2 YFSETQ. This CDR3 is 17 amino acids long. The sequence was collected from a female patient younger than 10 who had a stem cell transplant for aplastic anemia, so the T cells may come from the graft donor. The sequenced sample was PBMCs, mostly from graft donor cells, obtained 180 days after TCRalphabeta/CD19-depleted stem cell transplant. The J gene is TRBJ2-4, the V gene TRBV5-1; 9 bases align to TRBD2. This CDR3 is CASSGMTSGIAKNIQYF. The CDR3 nucleotides are TGCGCCAGCAGCGGGATGACTAGCGGCATAGCCAAAAACATTCAGTACTTC.